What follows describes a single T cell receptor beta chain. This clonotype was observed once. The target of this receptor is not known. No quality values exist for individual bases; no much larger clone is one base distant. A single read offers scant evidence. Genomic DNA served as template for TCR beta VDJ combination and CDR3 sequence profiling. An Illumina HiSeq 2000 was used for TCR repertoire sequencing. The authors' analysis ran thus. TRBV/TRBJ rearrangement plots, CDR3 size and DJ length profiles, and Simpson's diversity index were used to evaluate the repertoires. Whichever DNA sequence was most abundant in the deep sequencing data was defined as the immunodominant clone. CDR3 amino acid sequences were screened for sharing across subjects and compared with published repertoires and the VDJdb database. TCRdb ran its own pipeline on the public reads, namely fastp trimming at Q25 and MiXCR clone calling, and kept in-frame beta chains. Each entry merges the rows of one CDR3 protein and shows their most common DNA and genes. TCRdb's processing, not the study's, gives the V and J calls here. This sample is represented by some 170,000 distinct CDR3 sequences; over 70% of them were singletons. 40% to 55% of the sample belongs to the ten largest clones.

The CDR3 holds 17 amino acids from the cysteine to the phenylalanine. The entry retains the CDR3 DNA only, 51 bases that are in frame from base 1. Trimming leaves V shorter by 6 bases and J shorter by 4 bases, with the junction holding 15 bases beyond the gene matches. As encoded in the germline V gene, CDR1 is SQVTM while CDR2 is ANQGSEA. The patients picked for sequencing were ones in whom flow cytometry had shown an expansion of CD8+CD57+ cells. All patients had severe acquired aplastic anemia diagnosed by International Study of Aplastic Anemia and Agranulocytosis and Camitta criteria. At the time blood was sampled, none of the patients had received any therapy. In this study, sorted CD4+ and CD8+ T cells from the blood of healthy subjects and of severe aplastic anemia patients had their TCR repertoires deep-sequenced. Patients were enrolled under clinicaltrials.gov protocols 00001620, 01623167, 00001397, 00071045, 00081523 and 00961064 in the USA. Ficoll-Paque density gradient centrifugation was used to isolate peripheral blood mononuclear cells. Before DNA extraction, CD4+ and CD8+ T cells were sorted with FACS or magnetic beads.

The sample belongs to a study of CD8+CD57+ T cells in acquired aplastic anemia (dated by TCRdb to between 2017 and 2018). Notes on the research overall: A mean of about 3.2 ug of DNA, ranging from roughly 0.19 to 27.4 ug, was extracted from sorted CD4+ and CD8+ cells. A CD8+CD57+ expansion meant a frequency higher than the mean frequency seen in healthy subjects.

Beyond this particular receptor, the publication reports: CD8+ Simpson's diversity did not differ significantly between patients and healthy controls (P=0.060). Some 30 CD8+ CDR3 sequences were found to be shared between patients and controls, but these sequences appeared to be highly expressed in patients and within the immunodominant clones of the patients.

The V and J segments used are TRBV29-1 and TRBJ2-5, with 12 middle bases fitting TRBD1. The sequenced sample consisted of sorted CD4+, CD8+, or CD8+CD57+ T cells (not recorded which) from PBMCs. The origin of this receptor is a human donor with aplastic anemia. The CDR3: CSVLLRAGTGGGETQYF. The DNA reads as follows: TGCAGCGTCCTCCTTAGGGCCGGGACAGGGGGCGGAGAGACCCAGTACTTC.